The rows below give T cell receptor beta chains drawn from one sample of a study of blood T cell repertoires in COVID-19. Assay used: immunoSEQ multiplex PCR; TCRdb lists only in-frame clones, some missing. The sample yields more than 35,000 clones, 80% to 90% seen once. Sequenced input: peripheral blood. The receptors here all came from a man aged 25 to 40 with active or convalescent COVID-19. CDR3s include the opening cysteine and the closing phenylalanine or tryptophan. A D gene is named only where the DNA matches it firmly. Size is omitted from some rows. Given values are once, few, many or a class for expanded clones.

CDR3 protein	CDR3 DNA	J gene	clone size	V gene	D gene
CASSELAGVDEQFF	TGTGCCAGCAGTGAACTAGCGGGAGTGGATGAGCAGTTCTTC	TRBJ2-1	.	TRBV2	TRBD2
CASSLATGTSSTDTQYF	TGCGCCAGCAGCCTTGCGACCGGGACTAGCTCAACAGATACGCAGTATTTT	TRBJ2-3	.	TRBV4-1	TRBD2
CASSLTSGFENTQYF	TGTGCCAGCAGCTTAACTAGCGGGTTTGAAAATACGCAGTATTTT	TRBJ2-3	.	TRBV7-3	TRBD2
CASSLVEWGVAQYF	TGTGCCAGCAGCTTAGTAGAGTGGGGAGTCGCGCAGTATTTT	TRBJ2-3	.	TRBV11-3	.
CASSTGTGTDTQYF	TGTGCCAGTAGTACCGGGACTGGCACAGATACGCAGTATTTT	TRBJ2-3	.	TRBV19	.
CASSLIAIDTQYF	TGTGCCAGCAGCTTAATAGCAATAGATACGCAGTATTTT	TRBJ2-3	few	TRBV11-2	.
CASSSRGRVDTGELFF	TGTGCCAGCAGCTCAAGGGGGCGCGTTGACACCGGGGAGCTGTTTTTT	TRBJ2-2	few	TRBV11-3	TRBD1
CASSVTGSGGEQFF	TGTGCCAGCAGCGTAACAGGGAGTGGCGGTGAGCAGTTCTTC	TRBJ2-1	.	TRBV9	.
CASSSGLAGGELFF	TGTGCCAGCAGCTCAGGACTAGCTGGCGGGGAGCTGTTTTTT	TRBJ2-2	.	TRBV11-2	TRBD2
CASSRDSNNEQFF	TGTGCCAGCAGCCGGGACAGTAACAATGAGCAGTTCTTC	TRBJ2-1	once	TRBV5-4	TRBD1
CASSSGYEQYF	TGCGCCAGCAGTTCAGGTTACGAGCAGTACTTC	TRBJ2-7	.	TRBV5-1	.
CASSELRGGPTDTQYF	TGTGCCAGCAGTGAATTGCGCGGGGGACCCACAGATACGCAGTATTTT	TRBJ2-3	.	TRBV2	TRBD2
CASSTRGTGSYEQYF	TGTGCCAGCAGCACCCGTGGGACTGGCTCCTACGAGCAGTACTTC	TRBJ2-7	.	TRBV7-2	.
CASSGGTSGSWNEQFF	TGTGCCAGCAGTGGGGGGACTAGCGGGAGCTGGAATGAGCAGTTCTTC	TRBJ2-1	.	TRBV6-6	TRBD2
CASSQDYSRGYTF	TGTGCCAGCAGCCAAGATTACAGCCGGGGCTACACCTTC	TRBJ1-2	.	TRBV14	.
CASRRASGGHQYF	TGTGCCAGCAGAAGGGCTAGCGGGGGGCATCAGTACTTC	TRBJ2-5	.	TRBV21-1	.
CASSLYKGDYTQYF	TGTGCCAGCTCGCTATACAAGGGAGATTATACGCAGTATTTT	TRBJ2-3	.	TRBV18	.
CASTSTGSSATIYF	TGTGCCAGCACCTCAACAGGGTCCTCGGCCACCATATATTTT	TRBJ1-3	.	TRBV6-5	.
CASSSDRVTYNEQFF	TGTGCCAGCAGCTCTGACAGGGTAACCTACAATGAGCAGTTCTTC	TRBJ2-1	.	TRBV11-2	TRBD1
CASSPYRVAGNTIYF	TGTGCCAGCAGTCCGTACAGGGTCGCCGGAAACACCATATATTTT	TRBJ1-3	.	TRBV25-1	.
CATSDPGQEAGYTF	TGTGCCACCAGTGATCCGGGACAGGAGGCTGGCTACACCTTC	TRBJ1-2	.	TRBV24-1	TRBD1
CASSPVGSSYNEQFF	TGTGCCAGCAGTCCCGTAGGGAGCTCCTACAATGAGCAGTTCTTC	TRBJ2-1	.	TRBV27	.
CASSQDTLRGPLGYTF	TGTGCCAGCAGCCAAGATACTTTGCGGGGGCCCCTGGGCTACACCTTC	TRBJ1-2	.	TRBV4-2	.
CASSDFRTTGNTIYF	TGTGCCAGCAGTGACTTTAGGACAACTGGAAACACCATATATTTT	TRBJ1-3	.	TRBV25-1	.
CASSLGGVGRTDTQYF	TGCGCCAGCAGCTTGGGCGGGGTAGGAAGAACAGATACGCAGTATTTT	TRBJ2-3	.	TRBV5-1	.
CSVEGTSGRSGNEQFF	TGCAGCGTTGAAGGGACTAGCGGGAGGTCTGGAAATGAGCAGTTCTTC	TRBJ2-1	.	TRBV29-1	TRBD2
CASTGSSNTGELFF	TGTGCCAGCACCGGGAGTTCGAACACCGGGGAGCTGTTTTTT	TRBJ2-2	.	TRBV7-9	.
CAISDFITEAFF	TGTGCCATCAGTGATTTCATCACTGAAGCTTTCTTT	TRBJ1-1	.	TRBV10-3	.
CASSQVPWSGGPGDGQFF	TGTGCCAGCAGCCAAGTCCCGTGGAGCGGGGGGCCTGGGGATGGGCAGTTCTTC	TRBJ2-1	.	TRBV3-1/TRBV3-2	TRBD2
CASSSDRGETQYF	TGTGCCAGCAGCTCGGACAGGGGTGAGACCCAGTACTTC	TRBJ2-5	.	TRBV7-2	TRBD1
CASSVEGADRDIQYF	TGTGCCAGCAGCGTAGAGGGGGCGGACAGGGACATTCAGTACTTC	TRBJ2-4	.	TRBV9	TRBD1
CASSKREPATNEKLFF	TGTGCCAGTAGTAAGCGGGAGCCAGCGACTAATGAAAAACTGTTTTTT	TRBJ1-4	.	TRBV19	.
CASSPREGGNTEAFF	TGCGCCAGCAGCCCGCGGGAGGGAGGGAACACTGAAGCTTTCTTT	TRBJ1-1	.	TRBV5-1	.
CASSLSGQGYGYTF	TGTGCCAGCAGCTTGTCTGGTCAGGGCTATGGCTACACCTTC	TRBJ1-2	.	TRBV5-6	.
CASSPPNWRSSGYTF	TGTGCCAGCTCACCACCGAATTGGAGGAGTTCTGGCTACACCTTC	TRBJ1-2	once	TRBV18	.
CASSVLAGDTGELFF	TGTGCCAGCAGTGTACTAGCGGGAGACACCGGGGAGCTGTTTTTT	TRBJ2-2	once	TRBV6-4	TRBD2
CASSPLAGVTGELFF	TGTGCCAGCAGTCCCCTAGCGGGAGTTACCGGGGAGCTGTTTTTT	TRBJ2-2	.	TRBV6-5	TRBD2
CASSETGVTNEKLFF	TGTGCCAGTAGCGAGACAGGGGTAACTAATGAAAAACTGTTTTTT	TRBJ1-4	once	TRBV19	TRBD1
CASRDRDRNTIYF	TGTGCCAGTAGAGACAGGGACCGAAACACCATATATTTT	TRBJ1-3	.	TRBV19	TRBD1
CASSEEGGETSPLHF	TGTGCCAGCAGTGAAGAGGGAGGGGAAACTTCACCCCTCCACTTT	TRBJ1-6	.	TRBV2	.
CASSPLTSGRDKQFF	TGTGCCAGCAGTCCCCTGACTAGCGGGAGAGATAAGCAGTTCTTC	TRBJ2-1	.	TRBV6-1	TRBD2